The table lists the clone carrying this T cell receptor beta chain with a few counts. No antigen is known for it. The data were obtained in a study of blood T cells in healthy people across ages. Study-wide results and limits: There were more naive CD4+ cells and higher diversity in long-lived donors than in aged donors.

Primed by a sample-barcoded 5' primer and a J-beta primer mix, a second PCR proceeded for roughly 6 to 12 cycles. All cDNA molecules were each tagged by a template-switch adaptor with 12 random nucleotides. One entry per CDR3 protein results from TCRdb running MiXCR on the 5' RACE reads. The table records approximately 780,000 distinct CDR3 sequences, 20% to 30% of them present only once. V was pared by 1 base and J by 5 bases, with 19 bases between. Germline CDR1 and CDR2: SGHNT and YYREEE (reference sequence). The CDR3 loop spans 16 amino acids. The same data also contributed to another study, on T cells of mothers and their children. That study reports: The donor cohort consisted of three healthy Caucasian mothers and their six children.

This TCR was recovered from a boy aged 5-17 years in good health. The chain carries TRBV5-4 and TRBJ2-7; D perhaps matches TRBD2 (6 bases). Sequencing input: blood. The CDR3 nucleotides read TGTGCCAGCAGCTTGTCGATCGCGGGGATGAGGAACGAGCAGTACTTC. Its protein is CASSLSIAGMRNEQYF.